The 17 T cell receptor beta chains below all came from one sample that was sequenced in a study of shared clonotypes between healthy human individuals. TCRdb keeps only in-frame clones here, not all; method: immunoSEQ multiplex PCR. The sample yields some 2,000,000 clones, 90% to 97% seen once. Specimen: naive CD4+ T cells sorted from blood. Subset denoted: CD45RA+ positively selected. These receptors were obtained from a man between 18 and 35 years old in good health.

The genes are TRBV5-4 and TRBJ2-7; 11 nucleotides match TRBD2. The V gene's germline CDR1 is SGHNT and CDR2 YYREEE (reference sequence). Germline trimming cut 4 bases from V and 4 bases from J; bases unmatched to any gene: 10. The CDR3 sequence is 16 residues long. This chain's CDR3 is CASSHSQTSGSYEQYF. The CDR3 DNA sequence: TGTGCCAGCAGCCACTCCCAAACTAGCGGGAGTTACGAGCAGTACTTC. The full variable domain, with the rest looked up from reference TRBV5-4 and TRBJ2-7, is ETGVTQSPTHLIKTRGQQVTLRCSSQSGHNTVSWYQQALGQGPQFIFQYYREEENGRGNFPPRFSGLQFPNYSSELNVNALELDDSALYLCASSHSQTSGSYEQYFGPGTRLTVT.

The rearrangement links TRBV6-5 to TRBJ1-5, with D possibly matching TRBD1 (5 bases). The CDR3 is made up of 15 amino acids. Per the germline V gene, CDR1 is MNHEY and CDR2 is SVGAGI. Trimming left V 4 bases short and J 5 bases short, with 15 bases between. DNA for the CDR3: TGTGCCAGCAGTTTCTCATATCAGGGCCATCAGCCCCAGCATTTT. This encodes CASSFSYQGHQPQHF.

DNA of the CDR3: TGTGCCATCAGTGAGTCCCTTTTCTATGGCTACACCTTC. Its protein product is CAISESLFYGYTF. This chain joins TRBV10-3 and TRBJ1-2; D is undetermined. Germline CDR1 reads ENHRY; CDR2 reads SYGVKD. The CDR3 spans 13 residues. Deletions cut 0 bases from V and 4 bases from J, with 6 bases between.

V usage is TRBV7-2 and J usage is TRBJ2-2; 11 bases fit TRBD2. CDR3 length: 15 residues. Per the germline V gene, CDR1 is SGHTA and CDR2 is FQGNSA. V lost 8 bases to trimming and J lost 4 bases; unmatched junction nucleotides: 6. This chain's CDR3 is CASPSSGGPTGELFF. The CDR3 nucleotides read TGTGCCAGCCCTTCTAGCGGGGGGCCCACCGGGGAGCTGTTTTTT.

This chain uses TRBV6-1 with TRBJ1-5, with TRBD1 matching 9 bases. V was pared by 6 bases and J by 4 bases, with 4 bases of the junction left unmatched. In germline, CDR1 is MNHNS, CDR2 SASEGT. The CDR3 spans 14 residues. The CDR3 spells CASRGQGENQPQHF. The CDR3 bases are TGTGCCAGCAGGGGACAGGGAGAGAATCAGCCCCAGCATTTT.

V and J are TRBV6-1 and TRBJ1-5; D remains ambiguous. Germline V gives CDR1 MNHNS, CDR2 SASEGT. This CDR3 contains 14 residues. Trimming shortened V by 3 bases and J by 6 bases, and 12 bases separated the two germline ends. The CDR3 loop reads CASSDDPLTQPQHF. The CDR3 nucleotides are TGTGCCAGCAGTGATGATCCACTAACTCAGCCCCAGCATTTT.

The chain recombines TRBV5-6 with TRBJ1-1; TRBD1 aligns across 7 bases. Germline V CDR1 and CDR2: SGHDT, YYEEEE. V was clipped by 0 bases and J by 5 bases; unmatched bases: 7. The CDR3 has 15 amino acids. Here the CDR3 reads CASSLGSGGRTEAFF. CDR3 nucleotides: TGTGCCAGCAGCTTGGGGTCAGGGGGAAGGACTGAAGCTTTCTTT.

The chain uses TRBV6-1 and TRBJ1-5; no definite D call. V was cut by 2 bases and J by 2 bases, with 7 bases left in between. CDR1 and CDR2 from the germline V gene are MNHNS and SASEGT. The CDR3 is 14 residues long. The CDR3 loop is CASSEHGGNQPQHF. The CDR3 coding sequence is TGTGCCAGCAGTGAACACGGGGGCAATCAGCCCCAGCATTTT.

The chain employs TRBV19 and TRBJ2-3; 8 bases are a match to TRBD1. Trimming cost V 9 bases and J 4 bases; bases outside gene matches: 12. Looked up from germline, CDR1 is LNHDA and CDR2 is SQIVND (reference sequence). The CDR3 is made up of 15 amino acids. In nucleotides, the CDR3 is TGTGCCAGCCGACCCGGACAGGGTAGCCCAGATACGCAGTATTTT. Translating it yields CASRPGQGSPDTQYF.

The V and J genes are TRBV29-1 and TRBJ2-3; 7 positions match TRBD2. Trimming took 6 bases from V and 5 from J; bases not matched to a gene: 8. The CDR3 loop spans 13 amino acids. Per the germline V gene, CDR1 is SQVTM and CDR2 is ANQGSEA. This CDR3 is CSVGLLMGDTQYF. The CDR3 bases are TGCAGCGTGGGACTACTCATGGGAGATACGCAGTATTTT.

The chain uses TRBV6-6 and TRBJ1-2; D is unclear. This CDR3 is 16 amino acids long. Trimming took 6 bases from V and 5 from J, leaving 22 bases between them. The germline gives CDR1 MNHNY, CDR2 SVGAGI (reference sequence). The CDR3, as DNA: TGTGCCAGCAGCCGCGAGCAGGTCCCGTGGGAATATGGCTACACCTTC. The encoded protein is CASSREQVPWEYGYTF.

CDR3 bases: TGCGCCAGCAGCCCCAGGACTAGCGGGAGCAACGAGCAGTACTTC. It encodes CASSPRTSGSNEQYF. V usage is TRBV5-1 and J usage is TRBJ2-7; 13 nucleotides match TRBD2. Unmatched junction bases numbered 6, after V lost 4 bases and J lost 5 bases. Germline V lookup: CDR1 SGHRS, CDR2 YFSETQ. CDR3 size: 15 residues.

The V gene is TRBV7-9, the J gene TRBJ2-3; D remains ambiguous. Trimming shortened V by 5 bases and J by 0 bases, and 12 bases separated the two germline ends. The germline V gene encodes CDR1 SEHNR and CDR2 FQNEAQ (reference sequence). This CDR3 is built from 15 residues. CDR3 region: CASSLGQVSTDTQYF. Here the CDR3 DNA reads TGTGCCAGCAGCCTCGGGCAGGTTAGCACAGATACGCAGTATTTT. Complete variable domain (other parts from reference TRBV7-9 and TRBJ2-3): DTGVSQNPRHKITKRGQNVTFRCDPISEHNRLYWYRQTLGQGPEFLTYFQNEAQLEKSRLLSDRFSAERPKGSFSTLEIQRTEQGDSAMYLCASSLGQVSTDTQYFGPGTRLTVL.

With regard to this clone: This sample also contains other DNA sequences that code for the same CDR3. The chain joins TRBV9 to TRBJ2-3; 8 positions match TRBD2. In germline, CDR1 is SGDLS, CDR2 YYNGEE. This CDR3 is built from 16 residues. Trimming removed 0 bases from V and 1 base from J; junction bases left unmatched: 4. The CDR3 is CASSVGLAGGTDTQYF. The CDR3 coding sequence is TGTGCCAGCAGCGTAGGGCTAGCGGGTGGCACAGATACGCAGTATTTT.

The V call is TRBV6-5, the J call TRBJ2-1; 7 nucleotides align to TRBD1. The V segment lost 4 bases and the J segment 9 bases; nucleotides outside the gene matches: 12. CDR3 length: 15 residues. Germline loops: CDR1 MNHEY, CDR2 SVGAGI. CDR3: CASSSGTEPLREQFF. The CDR3 nucleotides read TGTGCCAGCAGTTCCGGGACAGAGCCCTTACGTGAGCAGTTCTTC.

The chain has TRBV6-1 and TRBJ2-5; tentatively, D is TRBD1 (5 bases). The germline CDR1 and CDR2 sequences are MNHNS and SASEGT. The ends were cut back, 4 bases at V and 6 bases at J, with 9 bases in the middle. This CDR3 spans 12 amino acids. This CDR3 reads CASSADTKTQYF. Here the CDR3 DNA reads TGTGCCAGCAGTGCGGACACAAAGACCCAGTACTTC.

This chain connects TRBV6-1 to TRBJ2-2; unclear D gene. Trimming removed 8 bases at V and 2 bases at J, with 12 bases between. The CDR3 spans 14 residues. Per the germline V gene, CDR1 is MNHNS and CDR2 is SASEGT. The CDR3 DNA reads as TGTGCCAGCGTGAGTGTGGGAAACACCGGGGAGCTGTTTTTT. This sequence encodes CASVSVGNTGELFF.